A selection of T cell receptor beta chains follows, all from one sample in a study of identical twins. TCRdb ran MiXCR on the 5' RACE reads and lists one entry per CDR3 protein. The sample yields some 500,000 distinct CDR3 sequences, about 14% seen once. These same data were also listed under a study on yellow fever vaccine responses in identical twins.

Material: CD4+ T cells sorted from blood. These receptors all stem from a woman aged 18-30 years in good health. Both conserved end residues are part of each CDR3. Fields, in order: clone size, D gene, J gene, V gene, CDR3 protein, CDR3 DNA. D genes are given only for firm matches. Some rows have no size entry. The others give once, few or many, or a class for an expanded clone.

few	-	TRBJ2-1	TRBV6-2/TRBV6-3	CASSYQGSRYNEQFF	TGTGCCAGCAGTTATCAGGGGTCACGCTACAATGAGCAGTTCTTC
few	TRBD1	TRBJ2-7	TRBV25-1	CAPRGLWYEQYF	TGTGCCCCCAGGGGGCTATGGTACGAGCAGTACTTC
-	-	TRBJ1-1	TRBV7-3	CASSLGEALNTEAFF	TGTGCCAGCAGCTTAGGAGAAGCTTTGAACACTGAAGCTTTCTTT
few	-	TRBJ1-1	TRBV28	CASSFRQLTEAFF	TGTGCCAGCAGTTTTAGGCAGCTGACTGAAGCTTTCTTT
few	-	TRBJ2-3	TRBV21-1	CASSKGRQGPNTDTQYF	TGTGCCAGCAGCAAAGGCCGACAGGGACCTAATACAGATACGCAGTATTTT
few	TRBD1	TRBJ1-2	TRBV7-2	CASSVGQGRYGYTF	TGTGCCAGCAGCGTCGGACAGGGTCGCTATGGCTACACCTTC
few	TRBD1	TRBJ1-4	TRBV5-6	CASRYRGRANEKLFF	TGTGCCAGCAGGTATAGGGGGCGAGCTAATGAAAAACTGTTTTTT
few	TRBD1	TRBJ1-3	TRBV7-2	CASSLGGQGKNTIYF	TGTGCCAGCAGCTTAGGAGGACAGGGGAAAAACACCATATATTTT
few	TRBD2	TRBJ2-3	TRBV7-2	CASSLARQTSGTDTQYF	TGTGCCAGCAGCTTAGCCCGTCAGACTAGCGGCACAGATACGCAGTATTTT
-	TRBD2	TRBJ2-1	TRBV29-1	CSSSGTSVVEQFF	TGCAGCAGTTCCGGGACTAGCGTCGTTGAGCAGTTCTTC
-	-	TRBJ2-1	TRBV29-1	CSAEDLYNEQFF	TGCAGCGCCGAGGACTTATACAATGAGCAGTTCTTC
-	-	TRBJ2-2	TRBV24-1	CATSQHPQAESGELFF	TGTGCCACCAGCCAGCATCCACAAGCAGAGAGCGGGGAGCTGTTTTTT
few	TRBD1	TRBJ2-7	TRBV4-3	CASSQDFGQGISHEQYF	TGCGCCAGCAGCCAGGATTTTGGACAGGGTATTTCCCACGAGCAGTACTTC
few	-	TRBJ2-1	TRBV19	CASSMGNPGRANEQFF	TGTGCCAGTAGTATGGGTAATCCGGGCAGGGCAAATGAGCAGTTCTTC
-	-	TRBJ2-1	TRBV2	CASSVTRNYNEQFF	TGTGCCAGCAGTGTTACGCGGAACTACAATGAGCAGTTCTTC
few	TRBD2	TRBJ2-3	TRBV7-6	CASSIGTSFADTQYF	TGTGCCAGCAGCATAGGGACTAGCTTCGCAGATACGCAGTATTTT
-	-	TRBJ2-7	TRBV6-6	CASSYRAREQYF	TGTGCCAGCAGTTACCGGGCGCGTGAGCAGTACTTC
few	-	TRBJ2-1	TRBV5-1	CASSTLWGANEQFF	TGCGCCAGCAGCACCCTCTGGGGGGCAAATGAGCAGTTCTTC
few	TRBD1	TRBJ2-1	TRBV9	CASSVGPLTGKFF	TGTGCCAGCAGCGTAGGCCCCCTGACAGGGAAGTTCTTC
-	-	TRBJ2-5	TRBV5-1	CASSLEGAAAGETQYF	TGCGCCAGCAGCTTGGAAGGTGCCGCGGCGGGGGAGACCCAGTACTTC
-	-	TRBJ1-6	TRBV20-1	CSAYIGDKDSPLHF	TGCAGTGCCTATATCGGGGACAAGGATTCACCCCTCCACTTT
-	-	TRBJ2-1	TRBV5-1	CASSRGPGQDEQFF	TGCGCCAGCAGCCGGGGACCGGGTCAGGATGAGCAGTTCTTC
few	TRBD1	TRBJ2-7	TRBV28	CASNFASGQGAKEQYF	TGTGCCAGCAATTTTGCCTCGGGGCAGGGGGCGAAGGAGCAGTACTTC
few	TRBD1	TRBJ1-1	TRBV3-1	CASSPTGRSEAFF	TGTGCCAGCAGCCCGACAGGGCGGTCTGAAGCTTTCTTT
few	TRBD2	TRBJ2-1	TRBV4-2	CASSQEPTTSGEGNEQFF	TGTGCCAGCAGCCAAGAGCCCACAACTAGCGGGGAAGGGAATGAGCAGTTCTTC
-	TRBD1	TRBJ2-7	TRBV7-2	CASSRQGLISYEQYF	TGTGCCAGCAGCAGACAGGGGCTTATCTCCTACGAGCAGTACTTC